Sequencing of this T cell receptor (beta chain) was carried out in a study of control samples from healthy donors and cancer patients. The CDR3 is made up of 16 amino acids. V gave up 0 bases and J gave up 0 bases, with 10 bases separating them. The V gene's germline CDR1 is SGHRS and CDR2 YFSETQ. The data were produced by immunoSEQ multiplex PCR, yet TCRdb's version contains in-frame clones alone and is incomplete. The sample has 250,000 to 300,000 clones, approximately 80% seen once. The material sequenced was PBMCs. The TCR was taken from a woman in her sixties with lung cancer. This chain connects TRBV5-1 to TRBJ1-5; D remains ambiguous. The DNA for the CDR3 is TGCGCCAGCAGCTTGGGGTACGGTTATAGCAATCAGCCCCAGCATTTT. Its protein is CASSLGYGYSNQPQHF.